Presented here are 15 T cell receptor beta chains from one specimen sequenced in a study of cytomegalovirus exposure and HLA in healthy donors. The table came from immunoSEQ multiplex PCR; TCRdb's copy has only in-frame clones and leaves some out. The sample includes 130,000 or so clones, under 90% seen only once; the top ten take 2% to 2.5%. Sequencing was done on a sample of PBMCs. The receptors derive from a woman aged 25 to 45 in good health and CMV-seronegative.

The V gene is TRBV7-2, the J gene TRBJ2-1; 10 nucleotides line up with TRBD2. J lost 7 bases, V lost 2 bases, and 5 bases had no gene match. The CDR3 consists of 15 residues. CDR1 is SGHTA and CDR2 is FQGNSA in the germline V gene. CDR3 DNA sequence: TGTGCCAGCAGCTTACGAGGACTAGCGGTGAATGAGCAGTTCTTC. This gives the protein CASSLRGLAVNEQFF.

This chain links TRBV9 with TRBJ2-7; 11 nucleotides align to TRBD2. V trimming: 4 bases; J trimming: 1 base; junction bases outside the gene matches: 16. CDR3 length: 19 residues. CDR1 SGDLS and CDR2 YYNGEE come from the germline V gene. DNA for the CDR3: TGTGCCAGCAGCCCCGGAGGGGGTAGCGGGGGGGCCTGGTCCTACGAGCAGTACTTC. It codes for CASSPGGGSGGAWSYEQYF.

The chain joins TRBV5-4 to TRBJ1-6; the D gene is possibly TRBD1 (6 bases). The germline V and J ends were trimmed by 0 bases and 8 bases, with 12 bases remaining between them. CDR1 and CDR2 (germline): SGHNT, YYREEE (reference sequence). This CDR3 comprises 15 residues. CDR3 DNA sequence: TGTGCCAGCAGCTTGGACGGACAGCCCTATTCACCCCTCCACTTT. Translated: CASSLDGQPYSPLHF.

The chain recombines TRBV7-6 with TRBJ1-1; D is unresolved. This CDR3 has 16 amino acids. Germline V gene sequence: CDR1 SGHVS, CDR2 FNYEAQ. The V end was cut by 1 base, the J end by 4 bases, with 16 bases between. The CDR3 spells CASSLGVALAGTEAFF. CDR3 DNA sequence: TGTGCCAGCAGCTTAGGAGTAGCGCTCGCGGGCACTGAAGCTTTCTTT.

The V gene is TRBV9, the J gene TRBJ1-3; D might be TRBD1 (5 bases). This CDR3 region has 18 residues. CDR1 and CDR2 from the germline V gene are SGDLS and YYNGEE. V was clipped by 0 bases and J by 0 bases, with 16 bases between them. The CDR3 DNA reads as TGTGCCAGCAGCGTAGGGTGGGGCCATCCGCCCTCTGGAAACACCATATATTTT. Protein: CASSVGWGHPPSGNTIYF.

A word on this clone: Within the sample, other DNA sequences also encode this same CDR3. The chain links TRBV5-1 to TRBJ2-1, with 11 bases lining up with TRBD2. J lost 4 bases, V lost 0 bases, and 0 bases had no gene match. This CDR3 is 15 amino acids long. CDR1 is SGHRS, CDR2 YFSETQ, per germline. The CDR3 region is CASSLGLAGYNEQFF. CDR3 DNA: TGCGCCAGCAGCTTGGGACTAGCGGGGTACAATGAGCAGTTCTTC.

The rearrangement links TRBV29-1 to TRBJ2-7; D might be TRBD1 (6 bases). This CDR3 spans 11 amino acids. Germline CDR1 reads SQVTM; CDR2 reads ANQGSEA. The V gene lost 6 bases and the J gene lost 5 bases, with 11 bases spanning the gap. CDR3 sequence (DNA): TGCAGCGTAGGTGGACAGCACGAGCAGTACTTC. Its translation: CSVGGQHEQYF.

The V call is TRBV27, the J call TRBJ1-4; TRBD1 might be the D (6 bases). Germline values: CDR1 MNHEY, CDR2 SMNVEV (reference sequence). V lost 5 bases and J lost 8, with 15 bases in between. CDR3 length equals 14 residues. CDR3 coding DNA: TGTGCCAGCAGTCCGACAGGTTGGCAAGAAAAACTGTTTTTT. As protein: CASSPTGWQEKLFF.

V gene TRBV10-3 combines with J gene TRBJ2-5, with TRBD2 as a possible D gene (6 bases). The CDR3 has 16 amino acids. CDR1 ENHRY and CDR2 SYGVKD come from the germline V gene. The germline V and J ends were trimmed by 4 bases and 2 bases, with 17 bases remaining between them. The CDR3 DNA sequence: TGTGCCATCAGTGGCAGTCAGGCGGGGCCACAAGAGACCCAGTACTTC. It is translated as CAISGSQAGPQETQYF.

The rearrangement joins TRBV4-2 to TRBJ2-7; 7 nucleotides align to TRBD2. This CDR3 has 15 residues. Trimming took 4 bases from V and 3 from J; bases not matched to a gene: 9. The germline V gene encodes CDR1 LGHNA and CDR2 YNFKEQ. CDR3: CASSPRERGGYEQYF. DNA for the CDR3: TGTGCCAGCAGCCCCCGGGAGCGGGGAGGCTACGAGCAGTACTTC.

The chain has TRBV7-9 and TRBJ1-1; 7 bases are shared with TRBD1. Looked up from germline, CDR1 is SEHNR and CDR2 is FQNEAQ (reference sequence). The CDR3 length is 15 residues. V lost 5 bases and J lost 0; bases outside the gene matches: 6. CDR3 loop: CASSLSTGLNTEAFF. The CDR3 DNA is TGTGCCAGCAGCCTATCGACAGGGTTGAACACTGAAGCTTTCTTT.

The genes are TRBV5-1 and TRBJ1-1; 9 bases agree with TRBD1. V shed 6 bases and J 1 base; nucleotides not matched to a gene: 10. From germline, CDR1 is SGHRS and CDR2 YFSETQ. The CDR3 loop spans 16 amino acids. The CDR3 DNA is TGCGCCAGCACCGTCGGGACAGGGATATGGAACACTGAAGCTTTCTTT. Its protein is CASTVGTGIWNTEAFF.

J is TRBJ2-3 and V is TRBV9; no clear D gene. V lost 0 bases and J 2 bases, leaving 7 bases between the germline ends. Germline CDR1 reads SGDLS; CDR2 reads YYNGEE. The CDR3 length is 14 residues. Here the CDR3 DNA reads TGTGCCAGCAGCGTAGGTGGCTTCACAGATACGCAGTATTTT. It codes for CASSVGGFTDTQYF.

V usage is TRBV30 and J usage is TRBJ2-5, with TRBD2 matching over 7 bases. The CDR3 has 13 amino acids. Trimming at V came to 4 bases and at J to 1 base, leaving 3 bases not matched to a gene. Germline values: CDR1 GTSNPN, CDR2 SVGIG (reference sequence). In DNA, the CDR3 is TGTGCCTGGACGGGGGGACCCCAAGAGACCCAGTACTTC. It yields the protein CAWTGGPQETQYF.

The chain couples TRBV10-3 to TRBJ1-3, with a tentative D call TRBD1 (6 bases). The V and J ends lost 7 bases and 2 bases respectively, with 24 bases between them. The V gene's germline CDR1 is ENHRY and CDR2 SYGVKD. The CDR3 contains 18 residues. The DNA for the CDR3 is TGTGCCATCACGGGGGGGACTCCGGGGGCCAGAGCTGGAAACACCATATATTTT. This gives the protein CAITGGTPGARAGNTIYF.